Here is one T cell receptor beta chain with its context. TCRdb re-called the 5' RACE reads with MiXCR, one entry per CDR3 protein. Of some 50,000 distinct CDR3 sequences listed, 9.3% are singletons. These data belong to a study of early T cells in non-severe SARS-CoV-2 infection. Study-level information: The input, bulk RNA from unsorted whole blood, was sequenced, and chains were unpaired.

V lost 2 bases to trimming and J lost 4 bases, with 6 bases between them. The CDR3 loop spans 11 amino acids. Per germline, CDR1 SQVTM and CDR2 ANQGSEA. The gene calls are TRBV29-1 and TRBJ2-7, with D possibly matching TRBD1 (6 bases). This TCR derives from an adult who was a healthcare worker with PCR-confirmed SARS-CoV-2 infection or an uninfected control (not recorded which). The sequenced material came from whole blood. In DNA form, the CDR3 reads TGCAGCGTTGAAAGGGGGTACGAGCAGTACTTC. Residues: CSVERGYEQYF.